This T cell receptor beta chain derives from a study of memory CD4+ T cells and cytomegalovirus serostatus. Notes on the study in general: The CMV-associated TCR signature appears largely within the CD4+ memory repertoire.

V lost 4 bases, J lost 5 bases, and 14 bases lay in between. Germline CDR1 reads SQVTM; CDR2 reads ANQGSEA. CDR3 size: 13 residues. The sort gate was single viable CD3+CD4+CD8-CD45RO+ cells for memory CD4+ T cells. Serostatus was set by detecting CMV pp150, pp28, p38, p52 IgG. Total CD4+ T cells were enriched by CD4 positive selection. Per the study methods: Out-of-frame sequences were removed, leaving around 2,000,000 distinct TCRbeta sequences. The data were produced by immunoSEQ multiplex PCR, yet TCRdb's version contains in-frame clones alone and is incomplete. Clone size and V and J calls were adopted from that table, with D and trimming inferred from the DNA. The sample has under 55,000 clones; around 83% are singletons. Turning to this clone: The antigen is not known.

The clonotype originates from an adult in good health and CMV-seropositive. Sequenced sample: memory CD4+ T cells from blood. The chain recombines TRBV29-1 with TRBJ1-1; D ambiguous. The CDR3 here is CSVATGGRTEAFF. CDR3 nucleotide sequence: TGCAGCGTTGCAACGGGAGGGAGGACTGAAGCTTTCTTT.